Listed here are 23 T cell receptor beta chains from one sample, sequenced in a study of blood T cell repertoires in COVID-19. The table came from immunoSEQ multiplex PCR; TCRdb's copy has only in-frame clones and leaves some out. The data contain 150,000 to 200,000 clones, around 84% of them singletons. Sequencing was performed on peripheral blood. These receptors all come from a woman aged 70-85 years with COVID-19, enrolled during active disease.

The chain carries TRBV11-3 and TRBJ2-1; TRBD2 aligns across 9 bases. Germline CDR1 and CDR2: SGHNT and YENEEA. This CDR3 has 14 amino acids. After removal of 5 bases from V and 5 bases from J, the junction contained 4 bases not matched to a gene. The CDR3 protein is CASSPTSGHNEQFF. In DNA form, the CDR3 reads TGTGCCAGCAGCCCCACTAGCGGGCACAATGAGCAGTTCTTC. Together with reference TRBV11-3 and TRBJ2-1, the CDR3 gives the full variable domain: EAGVVQSPRYKIIEKKQPVAFWCNPISGHNTLYWYLQNLGQGPELLIRYENEEAVDDSQLPKDRFSAERLKGVDSTLKIQPAELGDSAVYLCASSPTSGHNEQFFGPGTRLTVL.

This clone has only a few counts. V gene TRBV27 combines with J gene TRBJ1-5, with 7 bases that match TRBD1. The ends lost 7 bases at V and 2 bases at J; junction bases unmatched: 11. The CDR3 covers 16 residues. Germline V gives CDR1 MNHEY, CDR2 SMNVEV (reference sequence). The CDR3 is CASTPKGAMGNQPQHF. The CDR3, as DNA: TGTGCCAGCACCCCAAAGGGGGCGATGGGCAATCAGCCCCAGCATTTT.

The chain recombines TRBV7-8 with TRBJ2-1; 7 bases are shared with TRBD1. CDR3 length: 14 residues. Germline V lookup: CDR1 SGHVS, CDR2 FQNEAQ. The J segment lost 12 bases and the V segment lost 5 bases, leaving 13 bases of the junction unmatched. The CDR3, as DNA: TGTGCCAGCAGCATAATGGGACAGCTCTTGGGGCAGTTCTTC. Amino acid sequence: CASSIMGQLLGQFF.

This chain connects TRBV30 to TRBJ2-1; TRBD2 might be the D (6 bases). Germline V gene sequence: CDR1 GTSNPN, CDR2 SVGIG (reference sequence). This CDR3 has 13 amino acids. The ends were cut back, 2 bases at V and 6 bases at J, with 11 bases in the middle. CDR3 sequence reads: CAWSTGGINEQFF. The CDR3 DNA is TGTGCCTGGAGTACTGGCGGGATCAATGAGCAGTTCTTC.

V gene TRBV6-5 combines with J gene TRBJ2-7, with a tentative D call TRBD1 (5 bases). Germline CDR1 MNHEY, CDR2 SVGAGI. V dropped 7 bases and J dropped 1 base, with 11 bases sitting between them. The CDR3 has 13 amino acids. The CDR3 DNA reads as TGTGCCAGCAAGACAGACTTATCCTACGAGCAGTACGTC. Translation gives CASKTDLSYEQYV.

J is TRBJ2-2 and V is TRBV6-5, with a tentative D call TRBD2 (5 bases). CDR3 length: 16 amino acids. Trimming left V 0 bases short and J 4 bases short, with 12 bases between. Germline V CDR1 and CDR2: MNHEY, SVGAGI. CDR3: CASSYSASRVTGELFF. The CDR3 nucleotides are TGTGCCAGCAGTTACTCCGCTAGCAGAGTCACCGGGGAGCTGTTTTTT.

V usage is TRBV5-8 and J usage is TRBJ2-2, with D hard to call. The length of the CDR3 is 14 residues. Germline assignment: CDR1 SGHTS and CDR2 YDEGEE. The ends were cut back, 4 bases at V and 7 bases at J, with 14 bases in the middle. The CDR3 nucleotides read TGTGCCAGCAGCACGCGGAGTTGGAGCGGGGAGCTGTTTTTT. Protein product: CASSTRSWSGELFF.

The chain links TRBV7-8 to TRBJ2-1; 14 bases match TRBD2. The CDR3 sequence is 18 residues long. V lost 5 bases to trimming and J lost 6 bases; unmatched junction nucleotides: 12. Per the germline V gene, CDR1 is SGHVS and CDR2 is FQNEAQ. This CDR3 is CASSLNAGTSGRGNEQFF. CDR3 nucleotides: TGTGCCAGCAGCCTCAATGCCGGGACTAGCGGGAGAGGCAATGAGCAGTTCTTC.

The genes are TRBV18 and TRBJ1-1; D not resolved. V was trimmed by 2 bases and J by 7 bases, leaving 11 bases between them. Germline CDR1 KGHSH, CDR2 LQKENI. The CDR3 is 13 amino acids. The CDR3 here is CASSPLEGSEAFF. In DNA form, the CDR3 reads TGTGCCAGCTCACCATTGGAGGGAAGTGAAGCTTTCTTT.

On this clone itself: The same CDR3 also results from other DNA sequences found in this sample. The chain links TRBV30 to TRBJ1-3; TRBD1 matches at 9 bases. V gave up 3 bases and J gave up 5 bases; unmatched junction bases: 5. CDR1 and CDR2 from the germline V gene are GTSNPN and SVGIG (reference sequence). This CDR3 spans 14 amino acids. The CDR3 bases are TGTGCCTGGAGCACCGGGACAGGGCGAAACACCATATATTTT. Translated, it gives CAWSTGTGRNTIYF.

The chain combines TRBV30 with TRBJ1-5, with 7 bases matching TRBD1. The CDR3 contains 15 residues. V was clipped by 2 bases and J by 3 bases; unmatched bases: 7. Germline-derived CDR1 and CDR2 are GTSNPN and SVGIG (reference sequence). This CDR3 is CAWSPTGSLNQPQHF. DNA for the CDR3: TGTGCCTGGAGTCCGACAGGGAGCCTCAATCAGCCCCAGCATTTT.

V and J are TRBV5-6 and TRBJ1-1, with 10 bases lining up with TRBD1. Germline lookup yields CDR1 SGHDT and CDR2 YYEEEE. Trimming removed 0 bases from V and 5 bases from J; junction bases left unmatched: 4. The CDR3 covers 15 residues. The CDR3 region has the DNA TGTGCCAGCAGCTTGGGGGACAGGGGAAGGACTGAAGCTTTCTTT. As protein: CASSLGDRGRTEAFF.

This sequence joins TRBV5-5 and TRBJ1-2; 9 bases match TRBD1. V lost 4 bases, J lost 6 bases, and 4 bases stayed unmatched. Germline V CDR1 and CDR2: SGHKS, YYEKEE (reference sequence). CDR3 length: 13 amino acids. CDR3 nucleotide sequence: TGTGCCAGCAGCCGGGACAGGGTGGATGGCTACACCTTC. Amino acid sequence: CASSRDRVDGYTF.

This chain connects TRBV3-1 (or the pseudogene TRBV3-2) to TRBJ1-3, with a weak D call TRBD1 (5 bases). The CDR3 is made up of 14 amino acids. The V end lost 3 bases, the J end lost 1 base, and 7 bases lay between the germline ends. The germline gives CDR1 LGHDT, CDR2 YNNKEL (reference sequence). The CDR3 is CASSQRTSGNTIYF. The CDR3 region has the DNA TGTGCCAGCAGCCAGAGGACATCTGGAAACACCATATATTTT.

The CDR3 here is CATSSSGRGQETQYF. CDR3 nucleotide sequence: TGTGCCACCAGTAGCAGCGGGAGGGGTCAAGAGACCCAGTACTTC. The chain couples TRBV24-1 to TRBJ2-5, with TRBD2 identical over 10 bases. Losses at the gene ends were 6 bases for V and 2 bases for J; bases not matched to a gene: 5. There are 15 residues in the CDR3. The germline gives CDR1 KGHDR, CDR2 SFDVKD.

The chain carries TRBV7-2 and TRBJ1-1; D not certain. V lost 4 bases and J 4 bases, leaving 13 bases between the germline ends. Germline CDR1 reads SGHTA; CDR2 reads FQGNSA. The CDR3 spans 14 residues. The CDR3 here is CASSSKPLVTEAFF. The CDR3 bases are TGTGCCAGCAGCTCAAAGCCCCTGGTCACTGAAGCTTTCTTT.

For this clone: Compared with germline, one end of the junction differs, possibly owing to a read error. The gene calls are TRBV12-5 and TRBJ1-6; 8 nucleotides align to TRBD1. In germline, CDR1 is LGHNT, CDR2 FRNRAP. There are 12 residues in the CDR3. The CDR3 region is CASGLDQSDRAF. The CDR3 DNA sequence: TGTGCTAGTGGTTTGGACCAATCGGACAGGGCCTTT.

The chain recombines TRBV15 with TRBJ1-5; D unclear. Germline CDR1 reads LNHNV; CDR2 reads YYDKDF (reference sequence). V gave up 0 bases and J gave up 7 bases, with 13 bases separating them. The CDR3 is 15 residues long. DNA of the CDR3: TGTGCCACCAGCAGAGATGGAGGTCTTAACCAGCCCCAGCATTTT. The encoded protein is CATSRDGGLNQPQHF.

The chain combines TRBV6-1 with TRBJ2-7; D perhaps matches TRBD1 (6 bases). The CDR3 extends over 14 amino acids. Trimming removed 0 bases at V and 3 bases at J, with 9 bases between. From germline, CDR1 is MNHNS and CDR2 SASEGT. In DNA form, the CDR3 reads TGTGCCAGCAGTGAAGCCTGGACAGACTACGAGCAGTACTTC. It translates to CASSEAWTDYEQYF.

This chain connects TRBV20-1 to TRBJ1-1, with unresolved D. V lost 3 bases and J lost 1, with 9 bases in between. Germline loops: CDR1 DFQATT, CDR2 SNEGSKA (reference sequence). This CDR3 region has 13 residues. In nucleotides, the CDR3 is TGCAGTGCTAGTGGGCATACGAACACTGAAGCTTTCTTT. Protein product: CSASGHTNTEAFF.

Here the CDR3 DNA reads TGCAGCGTTGATAGGGGTGTGGGGCTAGTAGAAGCTTTCTTT. It codes for CSVDRGVGLVEAFF. This chain links TRBV29-1 with TRBJ1-1; D might be TRBD1 (5 bases). Germline-derived CDR1 and CDR2 are SQVTM and ANQGSEA. Trimming shortened V by 3 bases and J by 8 bases, and 19 bases separated the two germline ends. This CDR3 spans 14 amino acids.

This sequence joins TRBV6-5 and TRBJ1-2; D call uncertain. The V and J ends lost 11 bases and 2 bases respectively, with 18 bases between them. This CDR3 has 14 residues. Germline values: CDR1 MNHEY, CDR2 SVGAGI. CDR3: CAVGEKNYNYGYTF. The CDR3 DNA is TGTGCCGTGGGAGAGAAAAATTACAACTATGGCTACACCTTC.

V and J are TRBV12-5 and TRBJ1-6; 7 bases agree with TRBD1. V gave up 1 base and J gave up 9 bases; unmatched junction bases: 3. Germline CDR1 reads LGHNT; CDR2 reads FRNRAP. The CDR3 is 14 amino acids. The CDR3 sequence is CASGLGTGLSPLHF. In DNA form, the CDR3 reads TGTGCTAGTGGTTTGGGGACAGGACTTTCACCCCTCCACTTT.